The clone carrying this T cell receptor (beta chain) was observed a few times. Repertoires were generated with immunoSEQ multiplex PCR, while TCRdb's copy carries only in-frame clones and drops some. The sample records over 90,000 clones, more than 65% being singletons. This sample is part of a study of CD8 T cell repertoires and HIV-1 epitope variants. For the study at large: Separate wells received one of Twenty-five Gag or Nef variant peptides.

This receptor was taken from a male donor with HIV. Sequencing was performed on uncultured baseline CD8+ T cells from peripheral blood mononuclear cells (PBMCs).

The CDR3 region has the DNA TGTGCCAGCAGCAAACAGGGAGGGGAAAAACTGTTTTTT. It translates to CASSKQGGEKLFF. The chain recombines TRBV7-9 with TRBJ1-4; a possible D gene is TRBD1 (6 bases). The germline gives CDR1 SEHNR, CDR2 FQNEAQ (reference sequence). The CDR3 contains 13 residues. Trimming removed 5 bases at V and 8 bases at J, with 12 bases between.